Reported below is one T cell receptor (beta chain). Its antigen is currently unknown. The CDR3 length is 14 residues. The ends were cut back, 6 bases at V and 4 bases at J, with 16 bases in the middle. The germline V gene has CDR1 MRHNA and CDR2 SNTAGT. Both TCR beta VDJ combination and CDR3 sequence profiling were carried out. Genomic DNA was the template for this profiling. TCRdb ran MiXCR on the reads and lists one entry per CDR3 protein. This sample has around 170,000 distinct CDR3 sequences, with less than 55% found just once. This record comes from a study of CD8+CD57+ T cells in acquired aplastic anemia. Study information: Sorted CD4+ and CD8+ cells yielded roughly 3.4 ug of DNA on average.

The study, taken as a whole, reports: No significant patient-versus-control difference appeared in CD8+ Simpson's diversity. Some 31 CD8+ CDR3 sequences were shared between patients and controls.

The sequenced sample was sorted CD4+, CD8+, or CD8+CD57+ T cells (not recorded which) from PBMCs. The J gene is TRBJ2-7, the V gene TRBV6-4; D not certain. The TCR originated in a human donor in good health. The CDR3, as DNA: TGTGCCAGCAGCTACCGGGCCTTGGGGTACGAGCAGTACTTC. This encodes CASSYRALGYEQYF.